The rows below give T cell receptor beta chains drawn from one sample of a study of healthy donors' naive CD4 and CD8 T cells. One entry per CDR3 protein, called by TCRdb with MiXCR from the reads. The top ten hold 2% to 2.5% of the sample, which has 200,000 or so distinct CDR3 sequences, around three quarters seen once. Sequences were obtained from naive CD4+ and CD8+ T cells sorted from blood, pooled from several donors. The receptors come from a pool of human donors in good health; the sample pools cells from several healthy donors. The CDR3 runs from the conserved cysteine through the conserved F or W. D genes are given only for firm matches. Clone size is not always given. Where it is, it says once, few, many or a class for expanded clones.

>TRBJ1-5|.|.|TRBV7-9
CASSLTASNQPQHF
TGTGCCAGCAGCTTGACAGCTAGCAATCAGCCCCAGCATTTT
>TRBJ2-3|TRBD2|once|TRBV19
CASSPGLVGTDTQYF
TGTGCCAGTAGTCCGGGACTAGTCGGCACAGATACGCAGTATTTT
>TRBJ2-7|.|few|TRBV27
CASSPGPLSSYEQYF
TGTGCCAGCAGTCCCGGGCCACTGAGCTCCTACGAGCAGTACTTC
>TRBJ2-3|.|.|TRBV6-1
CASSEVTLADTQYF
TGTGCCAGCAGTGAAGTCACATTGGCAGATACGCAGTATTTT
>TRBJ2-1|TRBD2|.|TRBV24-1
CATSDAGVYNEQFF
TGTGCCACCAGTGACGCGGGGGTATACAATGAGCAGTTCTTC
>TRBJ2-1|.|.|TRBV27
CASSSIDSPYNEQFF
TGTGCCAGCAGTTCCATCGACAGTCCCTACAATGAGCAGTTCTTC
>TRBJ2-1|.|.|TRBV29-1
CSVDVGSDEQFF
TGCAGCGTTGATGTCGGGAGTGATGAGCAGTTCTTC
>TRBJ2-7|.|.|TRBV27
CASSFVGSTYEQYF
TGTGCCAGCAGTTTTGTAGGTTCCACCTACGAGCAGTACTTC
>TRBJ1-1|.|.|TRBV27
CASSSGQGPFEAFF
TGTGCCAGCAGTTCGGGGCAGGGACCCTTTGAAGCTTTCTTT
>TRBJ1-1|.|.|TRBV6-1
CASSDLNTEAFF
TGTGCCAGCAGCGACTTGAACACTGAAGCTTTCTTT
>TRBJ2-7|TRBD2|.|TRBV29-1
CSANAGTSVYEQYF
TGCAGCGCTAACGCCGGGACTAGCGTATACGAGCAGTACTTC
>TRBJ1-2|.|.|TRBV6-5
CASSRVGNGYTF
TGTGCCAGCAGTCGGGTGGGAAATGGCTACACCTTC
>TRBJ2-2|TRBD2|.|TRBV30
CAWSPLPLAGDGELFF
TGTGCCTGGAGTCCGCTCCCACTAGCGGGAGACGGGGAGCTGTTTTTT
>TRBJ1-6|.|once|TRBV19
CASSILLGGSPLHF
TGTGCCAGTAGTATCCTGCTGGGAGGGTCACCCCTCCACTTT
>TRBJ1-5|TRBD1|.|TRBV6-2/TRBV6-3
CASSYSSGQERNQPQHF
TGTGCCAGCAGTTACTCGTCGGGACAGGAACGCAATCAGCCCCAGCATTTT
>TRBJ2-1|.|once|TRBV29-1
CSVEGNNEQFF
TGCAGCGTTGAGGGAAACAATGAGCAGTTCTTC
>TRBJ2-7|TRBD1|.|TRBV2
CATGVSYEQYF
TGTGCGACAGGGGTCTCCTACGAGCAGTACTTC
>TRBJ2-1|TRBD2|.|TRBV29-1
CSVPSGGRYNEQFF
TGCAGCGTTCCTAGCGGGGGCCGTTACAATGAGCAGTTCTTC
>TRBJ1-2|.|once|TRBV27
CASSFTADSANYGYTF
TGTGCCAGCAGTTTTACGGCCGACAGTGCTAACTATGGCTACACCTTC
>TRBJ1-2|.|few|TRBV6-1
CASSKGQGDGYTF
TGTGCCAGCAGTAAGGGGCAGGGAGATGGCTACACCTTC
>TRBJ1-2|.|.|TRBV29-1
CSVELPGPYGYTF
TGCAGCGTTGAATTACCAGGGCCCTATGGCTACACCTTC
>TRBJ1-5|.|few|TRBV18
CASSPPGLKDQPQHF
TGTGCCAGCTCACCACCGGGGTTAAAGGATCAGCCCCAGCATTTT
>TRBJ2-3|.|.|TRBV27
CASSLTSSLHPSTDTQYF
TGTGCCAGCAGTTTAACGAGCAGCCTTCACCCTAGCACAGATACGCAGTATTTT
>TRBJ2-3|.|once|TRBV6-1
CASAIPAISTDTQYF
TGTGCCAGCGCAATCCCGGCGATCAGCACAGATACGCAGTATTTT
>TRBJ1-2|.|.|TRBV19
CASSIYYGYTF
TGTGCCAGTAGTATCTACTATGGCTACACCTTC
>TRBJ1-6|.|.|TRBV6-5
CASSYLYSPLHF
TGTGCCAGCAGTTACTTGTATTCACCCCTCCACTTT
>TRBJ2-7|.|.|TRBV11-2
CASSGGGPNEQYF
TGTGCCAGCAGTGGAGGGGGACCCAACGAGCAGTACTTC
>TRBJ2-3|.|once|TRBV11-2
CASSSSLAPSTDTQYF
TGTGCCAGCAGCTCCAGCCTAGCACCTAGCACAGATACGCAGTATTTT